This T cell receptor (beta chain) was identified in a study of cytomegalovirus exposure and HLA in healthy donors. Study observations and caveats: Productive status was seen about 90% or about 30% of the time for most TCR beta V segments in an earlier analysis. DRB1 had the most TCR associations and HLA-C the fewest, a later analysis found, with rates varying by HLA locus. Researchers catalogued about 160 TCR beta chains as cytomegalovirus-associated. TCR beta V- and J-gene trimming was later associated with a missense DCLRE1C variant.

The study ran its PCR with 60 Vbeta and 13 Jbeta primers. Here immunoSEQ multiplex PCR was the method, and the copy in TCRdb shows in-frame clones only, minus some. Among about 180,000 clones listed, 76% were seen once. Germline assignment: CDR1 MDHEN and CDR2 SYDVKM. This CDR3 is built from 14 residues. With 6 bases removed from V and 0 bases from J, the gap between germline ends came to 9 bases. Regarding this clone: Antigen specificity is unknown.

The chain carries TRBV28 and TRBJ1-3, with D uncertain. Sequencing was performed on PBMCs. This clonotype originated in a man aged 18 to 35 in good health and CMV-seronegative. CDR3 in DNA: TGTGCCAGCAGGATTACTAGCTCTGGAAACACCATATATTTT. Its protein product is CASRITSSGNTIYF. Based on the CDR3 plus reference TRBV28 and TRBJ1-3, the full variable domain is DVKVTQSSRYLVKRTGEKVFLECVQDMDHENMFWYRQDPGLGLRLIYFSYDVKMKEKGDIPEGYSVSREKKERFSLILESASTNQTSMYLCASRITSSGNTIYFGEGSWLTVV.